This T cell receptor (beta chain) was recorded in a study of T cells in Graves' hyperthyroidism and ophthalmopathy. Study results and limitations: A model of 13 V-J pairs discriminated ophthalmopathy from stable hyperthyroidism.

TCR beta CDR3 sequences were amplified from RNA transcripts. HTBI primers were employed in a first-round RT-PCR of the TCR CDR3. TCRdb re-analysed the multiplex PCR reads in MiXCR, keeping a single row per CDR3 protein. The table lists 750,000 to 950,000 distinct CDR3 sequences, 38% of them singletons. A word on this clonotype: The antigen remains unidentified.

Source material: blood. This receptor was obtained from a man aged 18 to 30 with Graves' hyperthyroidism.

CDR3 sequence (DNA): TGCAGTGCTTCCCTTACAGTCCAAGAGACCCAGTACTTC. It yields the protein CSASLTVQETQYF. The V and J genes are TRBV20-1 and TRBJ2-5; D gene ambiguous. Germline-derived CDR1 and CDR2 are DFQATT and SNEGSKA (reference sequence). Trimming removed 5 bases at V and 1 base at J, with 11 bases between. The CDR3 length is 13 residues.